This T cell receptor (beta chain) was recorded in a study of breast tumors, draining lymph nodes, adjacent tissues. CDR3 length: 13 amino acids. The germline V gene has CDR1 SEHNR and CDR2 FQNEAQ (reference sequence). Trimming pared 5 bases from V and 3 bases from J, leaving 9 bases between. Samples came from axillary lymph nodes draining the breast cancer. TCRdb independently ran MiXCR on the multiplex PCR reads; one entry per CDR3 protein. The sample carries over 200,000 distinct CDR3 sequences, roughly a third recorded once. This clonotype was seen at least ten times. The sample taken for sequencing was axillary lymph node tissue. The TCR was taken from a female donor with breast cancer. Some clones in this sample may be carry-over from other donors' samples. The V gene is TRBV7-9, the J gene TRBJ2-3; a possible D gene is TRBD1 (6 bases). CDR3 in amino acids: CASSPRGTDTQYF. The CDR3 DNA reads as TGTGCCAGCAGCCCAAGGGGGACAGATACGCAGTATTTT.